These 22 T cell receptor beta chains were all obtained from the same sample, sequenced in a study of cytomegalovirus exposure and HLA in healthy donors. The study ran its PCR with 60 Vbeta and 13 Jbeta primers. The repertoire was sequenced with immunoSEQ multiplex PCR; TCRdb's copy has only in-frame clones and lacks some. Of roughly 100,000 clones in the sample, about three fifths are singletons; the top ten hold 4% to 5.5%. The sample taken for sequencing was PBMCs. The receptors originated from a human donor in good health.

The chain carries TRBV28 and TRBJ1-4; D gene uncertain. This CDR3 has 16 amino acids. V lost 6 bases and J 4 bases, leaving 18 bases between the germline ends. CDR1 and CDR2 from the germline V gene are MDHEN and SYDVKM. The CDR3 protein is CASSPVGVEGNEKLFF. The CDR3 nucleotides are TGTGCCAGCAGCCCCGTGGGAGTTGAGGGTAATGAAAAACTGTTTTTT.

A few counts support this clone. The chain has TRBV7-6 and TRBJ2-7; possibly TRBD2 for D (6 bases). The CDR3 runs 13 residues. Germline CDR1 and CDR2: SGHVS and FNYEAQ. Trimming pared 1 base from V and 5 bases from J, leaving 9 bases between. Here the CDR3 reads CASSLVSGDEQYF. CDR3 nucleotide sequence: TGTGCCAGCAGCTTAGTATCGGGGGACGAGCAGTACTTC.

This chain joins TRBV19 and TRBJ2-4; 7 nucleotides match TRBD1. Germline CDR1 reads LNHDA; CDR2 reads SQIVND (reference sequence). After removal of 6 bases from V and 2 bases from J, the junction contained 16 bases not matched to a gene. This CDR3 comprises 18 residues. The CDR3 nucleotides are TGTGCCAGTAGCCCAATAACTCAGGGGGTCAGGACCAAAAACATTCAGTACTTC. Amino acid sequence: CASSPITQGVRTKNIQYF.

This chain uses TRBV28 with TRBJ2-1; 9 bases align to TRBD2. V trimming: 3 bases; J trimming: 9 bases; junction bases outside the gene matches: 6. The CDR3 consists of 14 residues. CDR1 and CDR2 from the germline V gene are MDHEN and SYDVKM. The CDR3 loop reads CASSFLGGRGEQFF. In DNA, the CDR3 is TGTGCCAGCAGTTTTTTAGGCGGGAGGGGTGAGCAGTTCTTC.

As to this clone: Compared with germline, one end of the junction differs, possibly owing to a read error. CDR3 region: CAGRALARYEQYF. The CDR3 nucleotides are TGTGCCGGCAGGGCCCTAGCTAGGTACGAGCAGTACTTC. The V call is TRBV27, the J call TRBJ2-7, with D perhaps assigned TRBD1 or TRBD2 (5 bases each). CDR3 size: 13 residues. Germline V lookup: CDR1 MNHEY, CDR2 SMNVEV (reference sequence).

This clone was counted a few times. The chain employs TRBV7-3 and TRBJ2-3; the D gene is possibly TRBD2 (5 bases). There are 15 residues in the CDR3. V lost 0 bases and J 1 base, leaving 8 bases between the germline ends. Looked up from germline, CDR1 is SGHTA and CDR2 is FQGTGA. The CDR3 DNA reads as TGTGCCAGCAGCTTAACGGGAGCCGGCACAGATACGCAGTATTTT. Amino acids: CASSLTGAGTDTQYF.

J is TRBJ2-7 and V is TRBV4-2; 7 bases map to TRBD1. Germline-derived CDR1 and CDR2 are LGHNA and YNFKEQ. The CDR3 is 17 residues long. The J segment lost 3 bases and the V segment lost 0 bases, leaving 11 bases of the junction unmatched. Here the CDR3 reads CASSQDGRPGQYYEQYF. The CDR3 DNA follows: TGTGCCAGCAGCCAAGATGGGCGACCGGGACAGTACTACGAGCAGTACTTC.

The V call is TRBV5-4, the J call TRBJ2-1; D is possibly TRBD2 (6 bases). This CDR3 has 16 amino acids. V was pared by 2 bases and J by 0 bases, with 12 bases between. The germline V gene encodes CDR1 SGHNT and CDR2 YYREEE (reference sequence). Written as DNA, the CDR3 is TGTGCCAGCAGCTTCCTCCGGGACTCCTCCTACAATGAGCAGTTCTTC. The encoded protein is CASSFLRDSSYNEQFF.

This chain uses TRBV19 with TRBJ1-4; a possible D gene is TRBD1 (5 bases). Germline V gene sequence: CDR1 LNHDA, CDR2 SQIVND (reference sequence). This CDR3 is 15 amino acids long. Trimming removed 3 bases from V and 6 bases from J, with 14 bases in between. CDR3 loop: CASSIGGLQDEKLFF. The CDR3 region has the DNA TGTGCCAGTAGTATCGGGGGACTCCAGGATGAAAAACTGTTTTTT.

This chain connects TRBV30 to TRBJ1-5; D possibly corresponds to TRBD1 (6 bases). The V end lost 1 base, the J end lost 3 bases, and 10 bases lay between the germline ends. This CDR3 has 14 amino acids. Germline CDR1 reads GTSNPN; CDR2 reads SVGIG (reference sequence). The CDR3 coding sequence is TGTGCCTGGAGTGCGGACAGCTCCAATCAGCCCCAGCATTTT. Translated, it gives CAWSADSSNQPQHF.

The CDR3 DNA follows: TGTGCCAGCAGCTACGACAGGGTTGGGCTTAATGAGCAGTTCTTC. Translated, it gives CASSYDRVGLNEQFF. The chain couples TRBV7-8 to TRBJ2-1, with TRBD1 identical over 7 bases. Germline V lookup: CDR1 SGHVS, CDR2 FQNEAQ. The V gene end was trimmed by 4 bases and the J gene end by 7 bases; junction bases not matched to a gene: 10. The length of the CDR3 is 15 residues.

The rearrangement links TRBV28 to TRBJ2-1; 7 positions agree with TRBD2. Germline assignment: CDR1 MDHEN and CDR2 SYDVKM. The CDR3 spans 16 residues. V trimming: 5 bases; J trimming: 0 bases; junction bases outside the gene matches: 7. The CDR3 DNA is TGTGCCAGCAGTGTAGGAGCGGGAACCTCCTACAATGAGCAGTTCTTC. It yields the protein CASSVGAGTSYNEQFF.

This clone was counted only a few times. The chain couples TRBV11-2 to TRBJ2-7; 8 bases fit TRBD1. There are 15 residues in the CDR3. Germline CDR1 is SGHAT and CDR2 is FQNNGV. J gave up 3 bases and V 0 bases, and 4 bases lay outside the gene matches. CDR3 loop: CASSLDDGTGYEQYF. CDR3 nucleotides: TGTGCCAGCAGCTTAGATGACGGGACAGGCTACGAGCAGTACTTC.

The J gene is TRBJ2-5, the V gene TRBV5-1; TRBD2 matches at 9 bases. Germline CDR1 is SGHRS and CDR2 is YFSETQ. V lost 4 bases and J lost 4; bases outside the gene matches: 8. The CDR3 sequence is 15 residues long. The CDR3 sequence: CASSQEAGGVETQYF. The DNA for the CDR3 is TGCGCCAGCAGCCAGGAAGCGGGAGGTGTAGAGACCCAGTACTTC.

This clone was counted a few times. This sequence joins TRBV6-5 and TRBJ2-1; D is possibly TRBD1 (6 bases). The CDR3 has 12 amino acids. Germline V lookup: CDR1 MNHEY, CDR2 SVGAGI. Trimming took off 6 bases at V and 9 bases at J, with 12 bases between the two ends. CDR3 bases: TGTGCCAGCAGCTTCCTACAGGGTGAGCAGTTCTTC. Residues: CASSFLQGEQFF.

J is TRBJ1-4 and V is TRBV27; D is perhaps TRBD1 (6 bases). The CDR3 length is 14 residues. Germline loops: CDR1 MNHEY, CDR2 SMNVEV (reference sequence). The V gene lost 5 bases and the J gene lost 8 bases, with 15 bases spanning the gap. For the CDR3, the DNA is TGTGCCAGCAGTCTATGGGCGACAGGCGAAAAACTGTTTTTT. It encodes CASSLWATGEKLFF.

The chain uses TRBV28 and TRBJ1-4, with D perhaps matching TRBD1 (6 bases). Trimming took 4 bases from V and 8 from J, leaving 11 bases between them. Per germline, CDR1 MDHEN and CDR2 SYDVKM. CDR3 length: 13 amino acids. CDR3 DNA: TGTGCCAGCAGTTCAGGGGTTGGCGAAAAACTGTTTTTT. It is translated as CASSSGVGEKLFF.

DNA for the CDR3: TGTGCCAGCAGTTACCCACAGACAGGGGACACTGAAGCTTTCTTT. Residues: CASSYPQTGDTEAFF. This chain uses TRBV28 with TRBJ1-1, with TRBD1 identical over 8 bases. CDR1 and CDR2 (germline): MDHEN, SYDVKM. V trimming: 4 bases; J trimming: 3 bases; junction bases outside the gene matches: 7. CDR3 length: 15 residues.

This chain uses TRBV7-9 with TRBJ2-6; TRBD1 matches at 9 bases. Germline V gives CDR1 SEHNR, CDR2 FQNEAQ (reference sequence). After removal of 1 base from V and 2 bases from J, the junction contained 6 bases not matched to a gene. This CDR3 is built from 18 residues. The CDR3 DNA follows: TGTGCCAGCAGCTTAGGATACAGGGGGCGCGCTGGGGCCAACGTCCTGACTTTC. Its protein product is CASSLGYRGRAGANVLTF.

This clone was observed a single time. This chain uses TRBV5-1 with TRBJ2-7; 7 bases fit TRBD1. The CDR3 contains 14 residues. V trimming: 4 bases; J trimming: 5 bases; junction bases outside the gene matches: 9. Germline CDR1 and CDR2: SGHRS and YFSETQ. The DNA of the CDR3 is TGCGCCAGCAGCCCAGACAGGGAACTACACGAGCAGTACTTC. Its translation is CASSPDRELHEQYF.

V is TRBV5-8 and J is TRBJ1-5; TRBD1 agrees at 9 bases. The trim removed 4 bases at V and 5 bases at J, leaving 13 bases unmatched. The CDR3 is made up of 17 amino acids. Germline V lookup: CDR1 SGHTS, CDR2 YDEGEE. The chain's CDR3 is CASSLPGQGGFHQPQHF. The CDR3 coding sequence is TGTGCCAGCAGCCTGCCGGGACAGGGAGGGTTTCATCAGCCCCAGCATTTT.

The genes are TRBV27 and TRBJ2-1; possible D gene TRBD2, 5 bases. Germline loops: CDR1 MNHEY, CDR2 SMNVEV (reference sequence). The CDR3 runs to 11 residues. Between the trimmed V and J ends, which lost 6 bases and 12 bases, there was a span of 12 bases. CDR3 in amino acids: CASRTGTRQFF. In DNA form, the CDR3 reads TGTGCCAGCAGAACGGGAACTAGGCAGTTCTTC.